The 3 T cell receptor beta chains below were found in one sample sequenced in a study of T cell repertoires in cytomegalovirus infection. A single record per CDR3 protein comes from TCRdb applying MiXCR to the reads. The table shows approximately 500,000 distinct CDR3 sequences, with 26% occurring only once. Source material: PBMCs. Receptors originate from a human donor in good health (CMV status not recorded). Some clones in this sample may be carry-over from other donors' samples.

The rearrangement links TRBV29-1 to TRBJ1-1; D unresolved. Between the trimmed V and J ends, which lost 1 base and 0 bases, there was a span of 6 bases. The CDR3 runs to 13 residues. The germline V gene encodes CDR1 SQVTM and CDR2 ANQGSEA. Written as DNA, the CDR3 is TGCAGCGTTGAAGTAACCGTGAACACTGAAGCTTTCTTT. Residues: CSVEVTVNTEAFF.

This clonotype has a handful of counts. This rearrangement joins TRBV7-3 to TRBJ1-6; D perhaps matches TRBD1 (5 bases). V was clipped by 2 bases and J by 5 bases, with 10 bases between them. The CDR3 covers 15 residues. Germline V gives CDR1 SGHTA, CDR2 FQGTGA. The CDR3 sequence: CASSLFGGDNSPLHF. The CDR3 DNA reads as TGTGCCAGCAGCTTATTCGGGGGGGATAATTCACCCCTCCACTTT.

The V gene is TRBV6-6, the J gene TRBJ2-7; D may be TRBD2 (6 bases). Trimming took 2 bases from V and 3 from J, leaving 32 bases between them. The CDR3 covers 21 residues. Germline CDR1 reads MNHNY; CDR2 reads SVGAGI (reference sequence). The CDR3 coding sequence is TGTGCCAGCAGTTACGAGGGTTTATTGCCCGCTAGACGGGAGCGAATCTACGAGCAGTACGTC. Translated, it gives CASSYEGLLPARRERIYEQYV.